This T cell receptor beta chain was retrieved from a study of T cell responses to AZD1222 COVID-19 vaccine. Study-level findings and limits: With two AZD1222 doses given, Spike-specific TCR breadth and depth both rose. Reportedly, nearly half the spike-specific TCRs target unmutated variant regions. Only six AZD1222 recipients tested seropositive at baseline. Donor demographics were predominantly white British with a female majority; clonal diversity may be underestimated.

Data came from immunoSEQ multiplex PCR; TCRdb stores just in-frame clones and leaves some out. This table has fewer than 150,000 clones, 92% appearing once. The sample holds one count of this clone. Its specificity is unknown. Trimming took 5 bases from V and 5 from J; bases not matched to a gene: 6. Germline CDR1 and CDR2: SGHRS and YFSETQ. CDR3 length: 13 amino acids. V usage is TRBV5-1 and J usage is TRBJ1-2; 7 bases line up with TRBD1. This sample comprised peripheral blood, obtained 28 days after the second AZD1222 dose. This TCR was sampled from an adult who received the AZD1222 COVID-19 vaccine. Here the CDR3 reads CASSTGDQYGYTF. CDR3 in DNA: TGCGCCAGCAGTACAGGGGACCAATATGGCTACACCTTC. The complete variable domain, with remaining parts taken from reference TRBV5-1 and TRBJ1-2, reads KAGVTQTPRYLIKTRGQQVTLSCSPISGHRSVSWYQQTPGQGLQFLFEYFSETQRNKGNFPGRFSGRQFSNSRSEMNVSTLELGDSALYLCASSTGDQYGYTFGSGTRLTVV.